The 26 T cell receptor beta chains in this list originate from one sample, sequenced in a study of T-cell reconstitution after alpha-beta-depleted transplantation in children. Unique molecular identifiers were used in preparing the TCRbeta library. TCRdb called the PCR reads again in MiXCR, with one record for every CDR3 protein. The sample holds a few hundred thousand distinct CDR3 sequences, over 10% seen once. The sample was PBMCs, mostly from graft donor cells, taken 360 days after TCRalphabeta/CD19-depleted stem cell transplant. Receptors originate from a male patient between 10 and 17 years old who had a stem cell transplant for acute myeloid leukemia, so the T cells may come from the graft donor.

This clonotype was found a few times. This chain connects TRBV7-9 to TRBJ2-3; 8 nucleotides match TRBD1. The CDR3 sequence is 16 residues long. V lost 4 bases to trimming and J lost 0 bases; unmatched junction nucleotides: 6. Germline V gene sequence: CDR1 SEHNR, CDR2 FQNEAQ (reference sequence). The DNA for the CDR3 is TGTGCCAGCAGCTCAGGACAGGGCCCTAGCACAGATACGCAGTATTTT. Protein product: CASSSGQGPSTDTQYF.

The CDR3 here is CASKDSGYNEQFF. The CDR3 nucleotides are TGCGCCAGCAAAGACTCGGGGTACAATGAGCAGTTCTTC. The chain combines TRBV5-1 with TRBJ2-1, with a tentative D call TRBD2 (5 bases). Per the germline V gene, CDR1 is SGHRS and CDR2 is YFSETQ. The CDR3 extends over 13 amino acids. V lost 6 bases and J 4 bases, leaving 11 bases between the germline ends.

This clonotype was seen once. A read error may be the cause here, since a much bigger clone is one base away. The gene calls are TRBV29-1 and TRBJ2-1; D gene ambiguous. In germline, CDR1 is SQVTM, CDR2 ANQGSEA. V was shortened by 7 bases and J by 4 bases, with 14 bases between the two germline ends. This CDR3 comprises 13 residues. DNA for the CDR3: TGCAGCGCCCCCTGGCCTTCATACAATGAGCAGTTCTTC. Translating it yields CSAPWPSYNEQFF.

This chain connects TRBV5-6 to TRBJ2-7; 8 bases match TRBD1. The CDR3 has 15 residues. The V gene end was trimmed by 4 bases and the J gene end by 0 bases; junction bases not matched to a gene: 6. In germline, CDR1 is SGHDT, CDR2 YYEEEE. The chain's CDR3 is CASSRDRHYSYEQYF. The CDR3 region has the DNA TGTGCCAGCAGCCGGGACAGGCACTACTCCTACGAGCAGTACTTC. The full variable domain, rest sourced from reference TRBV5-6 and TRBJ2-7, is DAGVTQSPTHLIKTRGQQVTLRCSPKSGHDTVSWYQQALGQGPQFIFQYYEEEERQRGNFPDRFSGHQFPNYSSELNVNALLLGDSALYLCASSRDRHYSYEQYFGPGTRLTVT.

This clonotype was seen at least ten times. This sequence joins TRBV5-1 and TRBJ2-7, with D hard to call. CDR1 and CDR2 (germline): SGHRS, YFSETQ. The CDR3 loop spans 14 amino acids. V was trimmed by 6 bases and J by 2 bases, leaving 15 bases between them. The CDR3 nucleotides read TGCGCCAGCAATGCTGAAACCAGGACCTACGAGCAGTACGTC. Its protein is CASNAETRTYEQYV.

The chain recombines TRBV15 with TRBJ2-5; weak D call: TRBD1 (6 bases). The ends were cut back, 5 bases at V and 1 base at J, with 14 bases in the middle. The CDR3 has 15 residues. The V gene's germline CDR1 is LNHNV and CDR2 YYDKDF (reference sequence). The CDR3 sequence: CATSVARTAQETQYF. The CDR3 DNA sequence: TGTGCCACCAGCGTCGCGCGGACAGCCCAAGAGACCCAGTACTTC.

The V call is TRBV7-6, the J call TRBJ2-1; D unresolved. Looked up from germline, CDR1 is SGHVS and CDR2 is FNYEAQ. The CDR3 sequence is 14 residues long. The ends were cut back, 5 bases at V and 7 bases at J, with 15 bases in the middle. The CDR3 coding sequence is TGTGCCAGCAGCCAACTTTTGGTCAAGAATGAGCAGTTCTTC. Translation gives CASSQLLVKNEQFF.

The V call is TRBV21-1, the J call TRBJ2-7; the table calls TRBD2, which could not be checked here. TRBV21-1 is shown as a pseudogene. CDR3 length equals 16 residues. CDR3 protein: CASSKDEGRGSYEQYF. As DNA, the CDR3 is TGTGCCAGCAGCAAAGACGAGGGAAGAGGATCCTACGAGCAGTACTTC.

The V gene is TRBV4-2, the J gene TRBJ2-3; 9 bases are shared with TRBD2. Losses at the gene ends were 4 bases for V and 0 bases for J; bases not matched to a gene: 11. The CDR3 runs to 18 residues. Germline CDR1 is LGHNA and CDR2 is YNFKEQ. The CDR3 nucleotides are TGTGCCAGCAGCCTTGCCCCTAGCGGGAAGGGAAGCACAGATACGCAGTATTTT. Encoded protein: CASSLAPSGKGSTDTQYF.

The J gene is TRBJ2-7, the V gene TRBV2; 7 positions match TRBD1. This CDR3 contains 14 residues. Per the germline V gene, CDR1 is SNHLY and CDR2 is FYNNEI. V lost 7 bases and J lost 2; bases outside the gene matches: 8. The CDR3 bases are TGTGCCAGCACGGGACAGCGCAAGGCCTACGAGCAGTACTTC. Amino acids: CASTGQRKAYEQYF.

The chain couples TRBV29-1 to TRBJ1-1; 9 bases line up with TRBD1. Germline V CDR1 and CDR2: SQVTM, ANQGSEA. The V gene end was trimmed by 7 bases and the J gene end by 1 base; junction bases not matched to a gene: 4. This CDR3 has 13 residues. CDR3: CSAGQGQNTEAFF. CDR3 nucleotides: TGCAGCGCAGGACAGGGGCAGAACACTGAAGCTTTCTTT.

This clonotype occurred many times. The chain is built from TRBV5-5 and TRBJ2-1, with D possibly matching TRBD2 (6 bases). CDR3 length equals 16 residues. Trimming stripped 4 bases from V and 0 bases from J, with 14 bases between. From germline, CDR1 is SGHKS and CDR2 YYEKEE (reference sequence). CDR3 protein: CASSPSSVSSYNEQFF. The CDR3 DNA is TGTGCCAGCAGCCCGTCTAGCGTCAGCTCCTACAATGAGCAGTTCTTC.

This sequence joins TRBV30 and TRBJ2-1; D possibly corresponds to TRBD2 (6 bases). Germline CDR1 and CDR2: GTSNPN and SVGIG (reference sequence). The CDR3 runs 14 residues. Trimming removed 2 bases from V and 4 bases from J, with 12 bases in between. CDR3 in DNA: TGTGCCTGGAGTTTACTAGCAGGTTACAATGAGCAGTTCTTC. It specifies CAWSLLAGYNEQFF. The entire variable domain, with the rest obtained from reference TRBV30 and TRBJ2-1, is as follows: SQTIHQWPATLVQPVGSPLSLECTVEGTSNPNLYWYRQAAGRGLQLLFYSVGIGQISSEVPQNLSASRPQDRQFILSSKKLLLSDSGFYLCAWSLLAGYNEQFFGPGTRLTVL.

This clonotype appeared a few times. The rearrangement joins TRBV5-1 to TRBJ2-4; 9 nucleotides agree with TRBD1. The CDR3 spans 17 residues. The germline V gene has CDR1 SGHRS and CDR2 YFSETQ. V gave up 3 bases and J gave up 3 bases; unmatched junction bases: 10. The CDR3 nucleotides read TGCGCCAGCAGCTGGGGCTCCGGGACAGGGCACAAAAACATTCAGTACTTC. This translates into CASSWGSGTGHKNIQYF.

As for this clonotype: This could be a read error, since a much larger clone is one nucleotide away. This rearrangement joins TRBV12-3 or TRBV12-4 to TRBJ2-1; a possible D gene is TRBD2 (7 bases). The CDR3 is 17 residues long. CDR3 sequence: CSSRLRQGRTREFEQFF. The CDR3, as DNA: TGTTCCAGCAGGCTCCGGCAGGGGAGGACTAGGGAGTTTGAGCAGTTCTTC.

This clonotype was seen at least ten times. The rearrangement joins TRBV9 to TRBJ1-4; weak D call: TRBD1 (6 bases). The V gene lost 4 bases and the J gene lost 4 bases, with 11 bases spanning the gap. The germline V gene encodes CDR1 SGDLS and CDR2 YYNGEE. This CDR3 region has 14 residues. In DNA, the CDR3 is TGTGCCAGCAGCCCCACAGGGATTAATGAAAAACTGTTTTTT. This translates into CASSPTGINEKLFF.

This clonotype occurred a few times. The V call is TRBV29-1, the J call TRBJ2-4; perhaps TRBD1 as D (5 bases). The CDR3 covers 13 residues. Trimming took off 4 bases at V and 4 bases at J, with 11 bases between the two ends. CDR1 is SQVTM, CDR2 ANQGSEA, per germline. For the CDR3, the DNA is TGCAGCGTTGCCCTCCGACAGAAAAACATTCAGTACTTC. As protein: CSVALRQKNIQYF.

The chain employs TRBV4-3 and TRBJ1-1; D is uncertain. The CDR3 extends over 16 amino acids. V was trimmed by 0 bases and J by 7 bases, leaving 18 bases between them. Germline V CDR1 and CDR2: LGHNA, YSLEER. The CDR3 DNA sequence: TGCGCCAGCAGCCAAGATAGTCTTTTACTCATTGATGAAGCTTTCTTT. Its translation is CASSQDSLLLIDEAFF.

This clonotype was counted many times. V gene TRBV7-6 combines with J gene TRBJ2-5, with TRBD1 identical over 8 bases. The V gene's germline CDR1 is SGHVS and CDR2 FNYEAQ. V lost 4 bases, J lost 5 bases, and 15 bases stayed unmatched. The CDR3 is 17 residues long. The CDR3 is CASSYRRTGKSLETQYF. The CDR3 DNA sequence: TGTGCCAGCAGCTACCGGCGGACAGGGAAGAGTCTTGAGACCCAGTACTTC.

This clonotype was seen ten or more times. This chain joins TRBV6-2 or TRBV6-3 and TRBJ2-1; no firm D call. CDR1 MNHEY and CDR2 SVGEGT come from the germline V gene. The V end was cut by 2 bases, the J end by 8 bases, with 4 bases between. CDR3 length equals 11 residues. The CDR3 nucleotides read TGTGCCAGCAGTTACATCCATGAGCAGTTCTTC. It yields the protein CASSYIHEQFF.

This clonotype was recorded many times. The J gene is TRBJ2-5, the V gene TRBV20-1, with TRBD2 matching 9 bases. The junction had 6 bases not matched to a gene; V was cut back by 5 bases and J by 2 bases. The germline V gene encodes CDR1 DFQATT and CDR2 SNEGSKA (reference sequence). This CDR3 comprises 14 residues. The CDR3: CSAYSGRGQETQYF. Written as DNA, the CDR3 is TGCAGTGCTTATAGCGGGAGAGGGCAAGAGACCCAGTACTTC.

This clonotype was counted only a few times. V usage is TRBV7-2 and J usage is TRBJ2-2, with 7 bases that match TRBD2. Unmatched junction bases numbered 12, after V lost 5 bases and J lost 6 bases. The CDR3 loop spans 16 amino acids. Germline-derived CDR1 and CDR2 are SGHTA and FQGNSA. CDR3 region: CASSPSPGLRSGELFF. The CDR3 nucleotides are TGTGCCAGCAGCCCTAGCCCGGGACTAAGGTCCGGGGAGCTGTTTTTT. Full variable domain (missing parts from reference TRBV7-2 and TRBJ2-2): GAGVSQSPSNKVTEKGKDVELRCDPISGHTALYWYRQSLGQGLEFLIYFQGNSAPDKSGLPSDRFSAERTGGSVSTLTIQRTQQEDSAVYLCASSPSPGLRSGELFFGEGSRLTVL.

This clonotype is a singleton in its sample. The genes are TRBV6-2 or TRBV6-3 and TRBJ2-2, with D perhaps matching TRBD1 (5 bases). The germline V gene encodes CDR1 MNHEY and CDR2 SVGEGT. The ends were cut back, 5 bases at V and 13 bases at J, with 14 bases in the middle. The CDR3 spans 12 residues. CDR3 sequence reads: CASSQGAGGLFF. CDR3 DNA: TGTGCCAGCAGTCAGGGCGCCGGCGGGCTGTTTTTT.

This clonotype was observed a few times. This chain uses TRBV7-2 with TRBJ2-3, with D tentatively TRBD2 (5 bases). The CDR3 extends over 15 amino acids. From germline, CDR1 is SGHTA and CDR2 FQGNSA. The ends were cut back, 5 bases at V and 0 bases at J, with 12 bases in the middle. CDR3 nucleotide sequence: TGTGCCAGCAGCAGCAAGAGGGAAAGCACAGATACGCAGTATTTT. This translates into CASSSKRESTDTQYF.

This clonotype was picked up a small number of times. V is TRBV25-1 and J is TRBJ2-1; TRBD2 matches at 7 bases. The CDR3 consists of 17 residues. V was clipped by 6 bases and J by 4 bases; unmatched bases: 15. Germline V CDR1 and CDR2: MGHDK, SYGVNS. The CDR3 DNA follows: TGTGCCAGCAGCCGGGGAGACGGGAGGTGGGCTTACAATGAGCAGTTCTTC. Encoded protein: CASSRGDGRWAYNEQFF.

The chain carries TRBV7-8 and TRBJ2-2, with TRBD2 matching 11 bases. The V and J ends lost 5 bases and 2 bases, in that order; junction bases with no gene match: 10. Germline CDR1 SGHVS, CDR2 FQNEAQ. The CDR3 is 18 residues long. DNA of the CDR3: TGTGCCAGCAGCCCCCGGGGGGGACTAGCGGCAAACACCGGGGAGCTGTTTTTT. Protein sequence: CASSPRGGLAANTGELFF.